The following is a T cell receptor (beta chain) sequence with its context. Its specificity is unknown. These data are taken from a study of cytomegalovirus exposure and HLA in healthy donors. Overall study findings and caveats: Later examination showed HLA-associated TCR beta chains had greater clonal expansion than equally common others. Cytomegalovirus-associated status was assigned to approximately 160 TCR beta chains.

With 60 Vbeta and 13 Jbeta primers, the PCR was carried out. Produced via immunoSEQ multiplex PCR; TCRdb's table is partial and in-frame only. The data contain roughly 150,000 clones, roughly 68% of them seen just once; the ten biggest clones take up less than 11%. This CDR3 contains 14 residues. V gave up 3 bases and J gave up 5 bases; unmatched junction bases: 5. In germline, CDR1 is SGHRS, CDR2 YFSETQ. The TCR was taken from a man aged 25-45 years in good health and CMV-seropositive. Source material: PBMCs. This sequence joins TRBV5-1 and TRBJ2-1; 7 bases match TRBD1. The CDR3 loop is CASSWTGTDNEQFF. The DNA of the CDR3 is TGCGCCAGCAGCTGGACCGGGACAGACAATGAGCAGTTCTTC.